This entry lists 25 T cell receptor beta chains sequenced from one sample in a study of blood T cell repertoires in COVID-19. The assay was immunoSEQ multiplex PCR, and TCRdb's table has in-frame clones only and misses some. The sample records fewer than 250,000 clones, 87% being singletons. Material for sequencing was PBMCs or T cells enriched from blood (not recorded which). These receptors were obtained from a man aged 30-40 years in a cohort exposed to, infected with or recovered from COVID-19 (not recorded which).

The DNA of the CDR3 is TGTGCCAGCAGCTTTGCGGGAGGTCAGAATGAGCAGTTCTTC. The encoded protein is CASSFAGGQNEQFF. V is TRBV7-9 and J is TRBJ2-1; the match to TRBD2 covers 8 bases. The CDR3 loop spans 14 amino acids. Germline trimming cut 3 bases from V and 7 bases from J; bases unmatched to any gene: 5. CDR1 SEHNR and CDR2 FQNEAQ come from the germline V gene (reference sequence).

The chain employs TRBV5-1 and TRBJ2-1, with 14 bases fitting TRBD2. The junction had 6 bases not matched to a gene; V was cut back by 4 bases and J by 9 bases. The germline gives CDR1 SGHRS, CDR2 YFSETQ. The CDR3 totals 15 residues. CDR3 sequence reads: CASSAGLAGAGEQFF. Here the CDR3 DNA reads TGCGCCAGCAGCGCGGGACTAGCGGGAGCAGGTGAGCAGTTCTTC. Full variable domain (outside the CDR3, taken from reference TRBV5-1 and TRBJ2-1): KAGVTQTPRYLIKTRGQQVTLSCSPISGHRSVSWYQQTPGQGLQFLFEYFSETQRNKGNFPGRFSGRQFSNSRSEMNVSTLELGDSALYLCASSAGLAGAGEQFFGPGTRLTVL.

This clone was observed once. The germline gene is not matched at one end of the junction; a read error may be the cause. V and J are TRBV7-7 and TRBJ2-7; 9 bases are shared with TRBD1. The germline V gene encodes CDR1 SSHAT and CDR2 FNYEAQ (reference sequence). The length of the CDR3 is 14 residues. The CDR3 region has the DNA TGTGCTAGCAGCTTAGGGACAGGGATGTACGAGCAGTACTTC. It specifies CASSLGTGMYEQYF.

The rearrangement joins TRBV9 to TRBJ2-7, with TRBD1 matching 10 bases. CDR1 is SGDLS and CDR2 is YYNGEE in the germline V gene. The junction had 7 bases not matched to a gene; V was cut back by 3 bases and J by 4 bases. CDR3 length equals 15 residues. Written as DNA, the CDR3 is TGTGCCAGCAGCGCCGGGACAGGGGTTGATTACGAGCAGTACTTC. It specifies CASSAGTGVDYEQYF.

The CDR3 region is CASRRPEGYTF. The DNA of the CDR3 is TGTGCCAGCCGACGGCCGGAGGGCTACACCTTC. The chain is built from TRBV28 and TRBJ1-2, with D uncertain. V was trimmed by 8 bases and J by 8 bases, leaving 12 bases between them. Germline CDR1 reads MDHEN; CDR2 reads SYDVKM. The CDR3 runs to 11 residues.

This chain links TRBV4-1 with TRBJ2-1; 9 bases align to TRBD2. The CDR3 is 16 residues long. V lost 2 bases to trimming and J lost 4 bases; unmatched junction nucleotides: 6. Per the germline V gene, CDR1 is MGHRA and CDR2 is YSYEKL. This CDR3 is CASSQIILAGYNEQFF. The CDR3, as DNA: TGCGCCAGCAGCCAAATTATCCTAGCGGGGTACAATGAGCAGTTCTTC.

The chain carries TRBV5-1 and TRBJ1-1, with D hard to call. V was cut by 4 bases and J by 4 bases, with 17 bases left in between. Germline-derived CDR1 and CDR2 are SGHRS and YFSETQ. This CDR3 comprises 15 residues. CDR3 sequence reads: CASSARDFPTTEAFF. CDR3 sequence (DNA): TGCGCCAGCAGCGCCCGGGATTTCCCTACCACTGAAGCTTTCTTT.

This chain uses TRBV11-2 with TRBJ2-5; D unresolved. Germline lookup yields CDR1 SGHAT and CDR2 FQNNGV. The CDR3 covers 11 residues. Trimming took 3 bases from V and 5 from J, leaving 4 bases between them. The chain's CDR3 is CASSFSETQYF. CDR3 DNA: TGTGCCAGCAGCTTTTCGGAGACCCAGTACTTC.

V usage is TRBV6-2 or TRBV6-3 and J usage is TRBJ2-7, with TRBD1 as a possible D gene (5 bases). V dropped 2 bases and J dropped 7 bases, with 18 bases sitting between them. Germline CDR1 MNHEY, CDR2 SVGEGT. The CDR3 contains 15 residues. CDR3 in DNA: TGTGCCAGCAGTTACGACGGCAGGGCCGACGGGGAGCAGTACTTC. It encodes CASSYDGRADGEQYF.

This clone showed up just once. The V call is TRBV7-2, the J call TRBJ1-5; D is possibly TRBD1 (5 bases). This CDR3 is built from 14 residues. The V end was cut by 1 base, the J end by 7 bases, with 11 bases between. Germline CDR1 reads SGHTA; CDR2 reads FQGNSA. As DNA, the CDR3 is TGTGCCAGCAGCTTAGGCAGGGAGGGGCAGCCCCAGCATTTT. Protein: CASSLGREGQPQHF.

This clone was counted a single time. The chain couples TRBV28 to TRBJ2-5; D gene uncertain. V lost 6 bases to trimming and J lost 2 bases, with 13 bases between them. CDR3 length: 14 residues. The germline V gene has CDR1 MDHEN and CDR2 SYDVKM. The CDR3 DNA reads TGTGCCAGCAGCCTGACACGGTGGCAAGAGACCCAGTACTTC. Translating gives CASSLTRWQETQYF. The full variable domain, completed using reference TRBV28 and TRBJ2-5, is DVKVTQSSRYLVKRTGEKVFLECVQDMDHENMFWYRQDPGLGLRLIYFSYDVKMKEKGDIPEGYSVSREKKERFSLILESASTNQTSMYLCASSLTRWQETQYFGPGTRLLVL.

The chain carries TRBV5-4 and TRBJ2-2; the D gene is possibly TRBD2 (7 bases). The CDR3 runs to 17 residues. The V end was cut by 4 bases, the J end by 4 bases, with 20 bases between. Germline V CDR1 and CDR2: SGHNT, YYREEE (reference sequence). The CDR3: CASSNPGAGVITGELFF. The CDR3 nucleotides are TGTGCCAGCAGCAACCCGGGGGCGGGAGTTATCACCGGGGAGCTGTTTTTT.

This clone was counted a few times. This sequence joins TRBV12-3 or TRBV12-4 and TRBJ1-2; D unresolved. CDR3 length equals 13 residues. V lost 0 bases, J lost 8 bases, and 10 bases lay in between. DNA for the CDR3: TGTGCCAGCAGTTTAGCGGAGGGTCAGGGCTACACCTTC. Translating gives CASSLAEGQGYTF.

The chain is built from TRBV19 and TRBJ2-3, with TRBD1 as a possible D gene (5 bases). Germline V gene sequence: CDR1 LNHDA, CDR2 SQIVND (reference sequence). The CDR3 spans 17 residues. V lost 6 bases to trimming and J lost 0 bases, with 19 bases between them. The CDR3 DNA sequence: TGTGCCAGTAGCTCCCCTCGTGGGGCCTTGAGCACAGATACGCAGTATTTT. It is translated as CASSSPRGALSTDTQYF. The full variable domain, in which reference TRBV19 and TRBJ2-3 provide the parts outside the CDR3, is DGGITQSPKYLFRKEGQNVTLSCEQNLNHDAMYWYRQDPGQGLRLIYYSQIVNDFQKGDIAEGYSVSREKKESFPLTVTSAQKNPTAFYLCASSSPRGALSTDTQYFGPGTRLTVL.

This clone was seen just once. This chain uses TRBV15 with TRBJ2-3; tentative D call: TRBD2 (5 bases). Germline V gene sequence: CDR1 LNHNV, CDR2 YYDKDF (reference sequence). The CDR3 runs 16 residues. V was cut by 0 bases and J by 2 bases, with 12 bases left in between. The CDR3, as DNA: TGTGCCACCAGCAGAGATACGGGAACAGTCACAGATACGCAGTATTTT. Its protein product is CATSRDTGTVTDTQYF.

This chain joins TRBV5-1 and TRBJ2-1; 8 nucleotides match TRBD2. J was trimmed by 7 bases and V by 0 bases; bases with no gene match: 3. This CDR3 has 14 residues. Germline V CDR1 and CDR2: SGHRS, YFSETQ. The CDR3 nucleotides read TGCGCCAGCAGCTTGGCGGGAGGGTCTAATGAGCAGTTCTTC. Its protein product is CASSLAGGSNEQFF.

The chain couples TRBV3-1 (or the pseudogene TRBV3-2) to TRBJ2-2; D call uncertain. Germline V lookup: CDR1 LGHDT, CDR2 YNNKEL (reference sequence). The length of the CDR3 is 12 residues. The V gene lost 1 base and the J gene lost 7 bases, with 4 bases spanning the gap. CDR3 sequence (DNA): TGTGCCAGCAGCCAAGGAGTCGGGGAGCTGTTTTTT. It is translated as CASSQGVGELFF.

The chain employs TRBV10-2 and TRBJ2-3; possible D gene TRBD2, 7 bases. There are 16 residues in the CDR3. Germline V gene data show CDR1 as WSHSY and CDR2 as SAAADI. V dropped 5 bases and J dropped 2 bases, with 17 bases sitting between them. DNA for the CDR3: TGCGCCAGCAGTCTCACTGGGGGGGGGCCCACAGATACGCAGTATTTT. It is translated as CASSLTGGGPTDTQYF.

The J gene is TRBJ2-1, the V gene TRBV28, with TRBD2 matching 12 bases. The V gene end was trimmed by 4 bases and the J gene end by 1 base; junction bases not matched to a gene: 8. This CDR3 comprises 18 residues. Germline CDR1 is MDHEN and CDR2 is SYDVKM. CDR3 sequence reads: CASSSQILAGGSYNEQFF. The CDR3 DNA follows: TGTGCCAGCAGTTCACAAATACTAGCGGGAGGTTCCTACAATGAGCAGTTCTTC.

This clone was counted between two and nine times. The chain employs TRBV28 and TRBJ1-6; possibly TRBD1 for D (5 bases). The CDR3 extends over 14 amino acids. V lost 3 bases to trimming and J lost 11 bases, with 14 bases between them. The germline gives CDR1 MDHEN, CDR2 SYDVKM. The CDR3 sequence: CASSFARAFAPLHF. The CDR3 DNA is TGTGCCAGCAGTTTCGCCAGGGCGTTTGCACCCCTCCACTTT.

This clone has a single count. This chain joins TRBV11-2 and TRBJ2-7; D uncertain. This CDR3 comprises 15 residues. Germline-derived CDR1 and CDR2 are SGHAT and FQNNGV. V gave up 4 bases and J gave up 0 bases, with 13 bases separating them. CDR3 nucleotide sequence: TGTGCCAGCAGCTCGTCGGGTCTGAGCTCCTACGAGCAGTACTTC. Amino acid sequence: CASSSSGLSSYEQYF. The complete variable domain, with remaining parts taken from reference TRBV11-2 and TRBJ2-7, reads EAGVAQSPRYKIIEKRQSVAFWCNPISGHATLYWYQQILGQGPKLLIQFQNNGVVDDSQLPKDRFSAERLKGVDSTLKIQPAKLEDSAVYLCASSSSGLSSYEQYFGPGTRLTVT.

The gene calls are TRBV28 and TRBJ2-1, with 13 bases identical to TRBD2. This CDR3 has 16 amino acids. CDR1 is MDHEN, CDR2 SYDVKM, per germline. The J segment lost 9 bases and the V segment lost 4 bases, leaving 9 bases of the junction unmatched. The CDR3 region has the DNA TGTGCCAGCAGTTCCGCCGGGACTAGCGGGATAGGTGAGCAGTTCTTC. Its protein product is CASSSAGTSGIGEQFF.

The V and J genes are TRBV7-8 and TRBJ1-4, with 11 bases matching TRBD1. The CDR3 is 13 residues long. Germline CDR1 is SGHVS and CDR2 is FQNEAQ. The CDR3 DNA reads TGTGGGACAGGGGGCGCGGAGGTTGGAAAACTGTTTTTT. Its protein is CGTGGAEVGKLFF.

CDR3 region: CASKYGLAGETQYF. Here the CDR3 DNA reads TGTGCCAGCAAATACGGACTAGCGGGAGAGACCCAGTACTTC. The genes are TRBV27 and TRBJ2-5; 11 nucleotides agree with TRBD2. Trimming took 7 bases from V and 4 from J; bases not matched to a gene: 5. The CDR3 runs to 14 residues. Looked up from germline, CDR1 is MNHEY and CDR2 is SMNVEV (reference sequence).

This clone appeared a few times. The rearrangement links TRBV7-3 to TRBJ2-1, with D perhaps matching TRBD2 (6 bases). V lost 1 base, J lost 5 bases, and 9 bases lay in between. This CDR3 is built from 14 residues. The V gene's germline CDR1 is SGHTA and CDR2 FQGTGA. The CDR3 reads CASSLKAGNNEQFF. The CDR3 DNA reads as TGTGCCAGCAGCTTAAAGGCGGGAAACAATGAGCAGTTCTTC.